One T cell receptor beta chain is described in this entry. The data derive from a study of blood T cell repertoires in COVID-19. Study summary: Some COVID-19 samples were acute and others convalescent; all came from the United States, Italy and Spain. Sources were T cells, B-cell-depleted T cells, or PBMCs; the material itself was cDNA or gDNA.

As originally analysed: Amplification of reference gene primers was used by the study to estimate nucleated cell counts. Profiling relied on immunoSEQ multiplex PCR, and the TCRdb table lists in-frame clones only, not all of them. V and J calls and clone size are as listed in that table; D and trimming were resolved from the DNA. The sample has about 52,000 clones, 65% to 90% seen once; the top ten hold approximately 15%. Unmatched junction bases numbered 12, after V lost 5 bases and J lost 3 bases. Germline loops: CDR1 KGHSH, CDR2 LQKENI. CDR3 length equals 16 residues. The chain links TRBV18 to TRBJ2-5; 7 bases are shared with TRBD1. The specimen sequenced was peripheral blood. The sequence was collected from a man between 70 and 80 years old with acute or convalescent COVID-19. The CDR3 sequence: CASSNNNRGKEETQYF. In DNA form, the CDR3 reads TGTGCCAGCTCAAACAATAACAGGGGAAAAGAAGAGACCCAGTACTTC.